This T cell receptor beta chain was identified during a study of T cells after yellow fever vaccination. With respect to this clonotype: What it binds is unknown.

Synthesis of TCR cDNA relied on 5'RACE template switching, which attached a universal primer site and UMIs. TCRdb processed the 5' RACE reads anew with MiXCR; each CDR3 protein has one entry. The sample carries more than 95,000 distinct CDR3 sequences, more than 6.5% recorded once. Notes on the study in general: The bulk population could contribute abundant contaminating clonotypes to FACS-sorted repertoires. Post-booster reappearance was seen for most primary-vaccination clones (about 96% CD4, roughly 88% CD8). Only a small proportion of the clonotypes turned up in both the CD4 and the CD8 compartments, likely arising from convergent recombination.

V dropped 9 bases and J dropped 9 bases, with 19 bases sitting between them. The CDR3 contains 13 residues. This chain uses TRBV5-3 with TRBJ2-1; D tentatively reads TRBD1 or TRBD2 (5 bases each). TRBV5-3 is annotated as an ORF whose role is uncertain. The clonotype originates from a man aged 18-30 years who received the YFV17D yellow fever vaccine. Source: CD4+ T cells sorted from PBMCs, taken more than 8 days after the first yellow fever vaccination. CDR3 residues: CAMSLGRVIEQFF. In nucleotides, the CDR3 is TGTGCCATGAGCTTGGGGCGGGTTATTGAGCAGTTCTTC.